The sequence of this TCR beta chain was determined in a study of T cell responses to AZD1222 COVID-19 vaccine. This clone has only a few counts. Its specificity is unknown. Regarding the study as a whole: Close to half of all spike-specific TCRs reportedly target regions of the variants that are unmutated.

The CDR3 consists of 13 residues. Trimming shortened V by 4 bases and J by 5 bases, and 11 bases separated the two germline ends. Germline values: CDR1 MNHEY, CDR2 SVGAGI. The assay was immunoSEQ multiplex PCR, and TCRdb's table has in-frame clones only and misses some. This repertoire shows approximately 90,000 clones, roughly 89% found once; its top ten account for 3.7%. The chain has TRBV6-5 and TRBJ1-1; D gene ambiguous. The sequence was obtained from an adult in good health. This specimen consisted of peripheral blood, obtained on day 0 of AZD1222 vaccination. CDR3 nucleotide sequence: TGTGCCAGCAGTTCTGGCCCCCGAACTGAAGCTTTCTTT. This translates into CASSSGPRTEAFF.